These 32 T cell receptor beta chains originate from one sample sequenced in a study of response to subunit inactivated influenza vaccine (dated by TCRdb to between 2017 and 2018). This specimen's time point label, per the study, means: more than 35 days after influenza vaccine administration. The library was generated by RT-PCR. Reads for this sample came from an Illumina HiSeq 2500. TCRdb applied fastp at Q25 and MiXCR to the public reads, then kept only in-frame beta chains. Each record represents a unique CDR3 protein, reported with the most common genes and DNA among its rows. For this sample the table gives about 160,000 distinct CDR3 sequences, of which under 13% were detected only once. Around 12% of the sample belongs to the ten largest clones. The specimen comprised non-naive T cells sorted from PBMCs, sampled 40 to 50 days after vaccination. The meaning of the sample's cell subset or site label: memory T cell fraction. All receptors derive from a man aged 50 or older who received an inactivated influenza vaccine. Donor details come from another sample of the same person, matched by shared clones.

In its sample, this clonotype was seen a few times. The chain uses TRBV10-3 and TRBJ2-7, with TRBD2 identical over 13 bases. Germline lookup yields CDR1 ENHRY and CDR2 SYGVKD. The CDR3 consists of 14 residues. V was pared by 3 bases and J by 7 bases, with 3 bases of the junction left unmatched. This CDR3 is CAISELAGGREQYF. CDR3 DNA: TGTGCCATCAGTGAACTAGCGGGAGGGAGGGAGCAGTACTTC.

In its sample, this clonotype was seen a few times. The chain employs TRBV5-6 and TRBJ2-3; D gene uncertain. Germline CDR1 and CDR2: SGHDT and YYEEEE. Trimming cost V 4 bases and J 4 bases, with 19 bases left between them. The CDR3 covers 16 residues. This CDR3 reads CASSIGFKGGADTQYF. DNA of the CDR3: TGTGCCAGCAGCATTGGTTTTAAGGGCGGAGCAGATACGCAGTATTTT.

The V and J genes are TRBV7-8 and TRBJ2-3; 8 bases line up with TRBD1. The junction had 9 bases not matched to a gene; V was cut back by 0 bases and J by 4 bases. CDR3 length: 17 amino acids. The germline V gene encodes CDR1 SGHVS and CDR2 FQNEAQ. CDR3 DNA: TGTGCCAGCAGCTTAGCGAGGACAGGGCCTGGAGCAGATACGCAGTATTTT. This encodes CASSLARTGPGADTQYF.

The V call is TRBV7-2, the J call TRBJ2-7; 9 nucleotides line up with TRBD2. This CDR3 is 16 amino acids long. Per the germline V gene, CDR1 is SGHTA and CDR2 is FQGNSA. The ends lost 2 bases at V and 6 bases at J; junction bases unmatched: 11. CDR3 nucleotides: TGTGCCAGCAGCTTAATAAGTGCGGGGGGGTGGAGCGAGCAGTACTTC. Translated: CASSLISAGGWSEQYF.

The chain has TRBV6-1 and TRBJ1-4; D not resolved. V lost 9 bases and J lost 4, with 9 bases in between. CDR1 and CDR2 from the germline V gene are MNHNS and SASEGT. The CDR3 is 12 amino acids. The CDR3 is CASNQVNEKLFF. The CDR3 DNA sequence: TGTGCCAGTAATCAGGTTAATGAAAAACTGTTTTTT.

This clonotype was seen repeatedly, ten times or more. The chain links TRBV11-1 to TRBJ2-2; D not resolved. Trimming removed 0 bases from V and 6 bases from J, with 20 bases in between. CDR1 is SGHAT and CDR2 is FQDESV in the germline V gene (reference sequence). The length of the CDR3 is 18 residues. The CDR3 protein is CASSLAQIWDLTAGELFF. Here the CDR3 DNA reads TGTGCCAGCAGCTTAGCGCAGATATGGGATCTCACAGCCGGGGAGCTGTTTTTT.

This clonotype has just a few counts. One end of the junction is discordant with germline, which a read error may explain. The rearrangement links TRBV5-1 to TRBJ1-1; D is unclear. This CDR3 region has 14 residues. Germline V lookup: CDR1 SGHRS, CDR2 YFSETQ. The DNA for the CDR3 is TGCGCCAGCAGACCCTTCGACATATCTCCGCGTCTGGCCTTT. The encoded protein is CASRPFDISPRLAF.

This clonotype was found a few times. The chain links TRBV20-1 to TRBJ2-7, with TRBD2 identical over 8 bases. Germline CDR1 and CDR2: DFQATT and SNEGSKA (reference sequence). This CDR3 region has 13 residues. Trimming removed 6 bases from V and 2 bases from J; junction bases left unmatched: 6. The CDR3 spells CSAKTGGPYEQYF. In DNA form, the CDR3 reads TGCAGTGCCAAGACGGGAGGGCCCTACGAGCAGTACTTC.

Concerning this clonotype itself: Possible read error: a much larger clone is one base away. The CDR3 end shows no conserved phenylalanine or tryptophan, and so a read error is likely. V gene TRBV6-2 or TRBV6-3 combines with J gene TRBJ2-7; TRBD2 matches 12 bases. V lost 5 bases and J lost 4; bases outside the gene matches: 3. The CDR3 runs to 14 residues. CDR1 and CDR2 from the germline V gene are MNHEY and SVGEGT. The CDR3 coding sequence is TGTGCCAGCAGTCGGGGACTAGCGGGTTACGAGCAGTACTCC. Translated: CASSRGLAGYEQYS.

This sequence joins TRBV7-9 and TRBJ2-7, with 15 bases fitting TRBD2. Per the germline V gene, CDR1 is SEHNR and CDR2 is FQNEAQ (reference sequence). The length of the CDR3 is 15 residues. J gave up 11 bases and V 4 bases, and 9 bases lay outside the gene matches. The chain's CDR3 is CASSSWTSGRELEYF. CDR3 coding DNA: TGTGCCAGCAGCTCCTGGACTAGCGGGAGGGAATTGGAGTACTTC.

This clonotype has more than one count but fewer than ten. V gene TRBV7-3 combines with J gene TRBJ2-3, with TRBD1 matching over 8 bases. This CDR3 has 13 amino acids. CDR1 SGHTA and CDR2 FQGTGA come from the germline V gene. Trimming took 8 bases from V and 4 from J; bases not matched to a gene: 5. CDR3: CASGQGRADTQYF. DNA for the CDR3: TGTGCCAGCGGACAGGGAAGGGCAGATACGCAGTATTTT.

This clonotype occurred a few times. The V and J genes are TRBV4-3 and TRBJ1-3; no clear D gene. This CDR3 spans 15 amino acids. Per germline, CDR1 LGHNA and CDR2 YSLEER. Trimming shortened V by 0 bases and J by 3 bases, and 9 bases separated the two germline ends. The DNA of the CDR3 is TGCGCCAGCAGCCAAGATGTTGGAGTTGGAAACACCATATATTTT. The encoded protein is CASSQDVGVGNTIYF.

This clonotype occurred a few times. V gene TRBV7-9 combines with J gene TRBJ1-6; a weak D match, TRBD1 (5 bases). The CDR3 loop spans 15 amino acids. V was pared by 1 base and J by 10 bases, with 14 bases between. Per germline, CDR1 SEHNR and CDR2 FQNEAQ (reference sequence). CDR3 sequence: CASSLVGRASSPLHF. Here the CDR3 DNA reads TGTGCCAGCAGCTTAGTTGGCAGGGCTAGCTCACCCCTCCACTTT.

This clonotype was seen a handful of times. J is TRBJ2-1 and V is TRBV3-1, with 7 bases matching TRBD1. The ends lost 0 bases at V and 4 bases at J; junction bases unmatched: 3. The length of the CDR3 is 15 residues. The germline V gene encodes CDR1 LGHDT and CDR2 YNNKEL (reference sequence). The CDR3 DNA follows: TGTGCCAGCAGCCAAGAGCAGGGGGTATACAATGAGCAGTTCTTC. As protein: CASSQEQGVYNEQFF.

This clonotype was observed many times. The V and J genes are TRBV5-1 and TRBJ2-7; the D is unclear. Deletions cut 4 bases from V and 2 bases from J, with 13 bases between. The CDR3 runs to 14 residues. Germline V gene data show CDR1 as SGHRS and CDR2 as YFSETQ. The CDR3 reads CASSVSGPPYEQYF. The CDR3, as DNA: TGCGCCAGCAGCGTTTCAGGTCCCCCCTACGAGCAGTACTTC.

The chain couples TRBV7-2 to TRBJ2-7, with D unclear. CDR1 is SGHTA, CDR2 FQGNSA, per germline. Trimming left V 1 base short and J 3 bases short, with 7 bases between. CDR3 length equals 13 residues. CDR3 region: CASSLVRSYEQYF. The DNA of the CDR3 is TGTGCCAGCAGCTTAGTCCGGAGCTACGAGCAGTACTTC.

This clonotype was picked up many times. The chain employs TRBV6-2 or TRBV6-3 and TRBJ1-5; no clear D gene. Between the trimmed V and J ends, which lost 5 bases and 0 bases, there was a span of 17 bases. From germline, CDR1 is MNHEY and CDR2 SVGEGT. This CDR3 region has 17 residues. Here the CDR3 reads CASSRLRLSPSNQPQHF. Written as DNA, the CDR3 is TGTGCCAGCAGTAGACTTAGACTCTCCCCTAGCAATCAGCCCCAGCATTTT.

This clonotype was observed many times. The chain couples TRBV27 to TRBJ2-1, with D perhaps assigned TRBD1 or TRBD2 (5 bases each). The germline V and J ends were trimmed by 10 bases and 12 bases, with 25 bases remaining between them. Germline V gene lookup returns CDR1 MNHEY and CDR2 SMNVEV (reference sequence). This CDR3 region has 14 residues. The CDR3 sequence: CATSPGFAPGRQFF. CDR3 bases: TGTGCCACTTCACCAGGTTTCGCCCCAGGGAGGCAGTTCTTC.

This clonotype was found a few times. V is TRBV29-1 and J is TRBJ2-2, with TRBD2 as a possible D gene (7 bases). Trimming left V 6 bases short and J 3 bases short, with 14 bases between. Looked up from germline, CDR1 is SQVTM and CDR2 is ANQGSEA. CDR3 length: 14 amino acids. CDR3 protein: CSVQRGGDTGELFF. CDR3 DNA: TGCAGCGTCCAAAGGGGGGGGGACACCGGGGAGCTGTTTTTT.

The chain carries TRBV6-1 and TRBJ2-5; D is uncertain. The CDR3 has 14 residues. In germline, CDR1 is MNHNS, CDR2 SASEGT. Trimming pared 2 bases from V and 0 bases from J, leaving 7 bases between. CDR3 sequence reads: CASSEQPYQETQYF. CDR3 coding DNA: TGTGCCAGCAGTGAACAGCCGTACCAAGAGACCCAGTACTTC.

The chain joins TRBV5-4 to TRBJ2-2; TRBD2 agrees at 8 bases. Trimming at V came to 5 bases and at J to 4 bases, leaving 10 bases not matched to a gene. CDR3 length: 16 residues. Germline lookup yields CDR1 SGHNT and CDR2 YYREEE (reference sequence). The CDR3 DNA is TGTGCCAGCAGTATAAGACGGGGGGGGGTCACCGGGGAGCTGTTTTTT. Translated, it gives CASSIRRGGVTGELFF.

In this sample, this clonotype turned up many times. The rearrangement uses TRBV13 and TRBJ2-1, with 7 bases that match TRBD1. The length of the CDR3 is 15 residues. CDR1 is PRHDT and CDR2 is FYEKMQ in the germline V gene (reference sequence). The ends lost 0 bases at V and 3 bases at J; junction bases unmatched: 2. CDR3 region: CASSLGTGLYNEQFF. The CDR3 nucleotides read TGTGCCAGCAGCTTAGGGACAGGGCTCTACAATGAGCAGTTCTTC.

The V gene is TRBV5-1, the J gene TRBJ2-1, with a weak D call TRBD2 (6 bases). The CDR3 extends over 14 amino acids. Trimming left V 4 bases short and J 8 bases short, with 16 bases between. CDR1 SGHRS and CDR2 YFSETQ come from the germline V gene. For the CDR3, the DNA is TGCGCCAGCAGCCCCATTAGCGGTCTCGATGAGCAGTTCTTC. It encodes CASSPISGLDEQFF.

This chain joins TRBV12-5 and TRBJ2-1; 8 nucleotides match TRBD1. This CDR3 is 17 amino acids long. Germline-derived CDR1 and CDR2 are LGHNT and FRNRAP. With V trimmed by 6 bases and J by 5 bases, 15 bases remained unmatched. CDR3 region: CASGTGTGDRRDNEQFF. The CDR3 region has the DNA TGTGCTAGTGGGACCGGGACAGGAGATAGAAGAGACAATGAGCAGTTCTTC.

The V gene is TRBV20-1, the J gene TRBJ2-2; TRBD2 is a possible D gene (6 bases). The CDR3 consists of 12 residues. Trimming shortened V by 2 bases and J by 9 bases, and 10 bases separated the two germline ends. The V gene's germline CDR1 is DFQATT and CDR2 SNEGSKA (reference sequence). CDR3 DNA: TGCAGTGCTAGAACCGGGGGTTGGGAGCTGTTTTTT. This gives the protein CSARTGGWELFF.

This clonotype has a count of ten or more. CDR3 in amino acids: CASSLFPAYEQYF. The CDR3, as DNA: TGTGCCAGCAGCTTATTCCCCGCCTACGAGCAGTACTTC. The chain combines TRBV7-2 with TRBJ2-7; the D is unclear. Trimming removed 2 bases from V and 2 bases from J, with 7 bases in between. This CDR3 contains 13 residues. Germline V gives CDR1 SGHTA, CDR2 FQGNSA. Full variable domain (rest looked up from reference TRBV7-2 and TRBJ2-7): GAGVSQSPSNKVTEKGKDVELRCDPISGHTALYWYRQSLGQGLEFLIYFQGNSAPDKSGLPSDRFSAERTGGSVSTLTIQRTQQEDSAVYLCASSLFPAYEQYFGPGTRLTVT.

Points on this clonotype: One end of the junction fails to match germline, which may point to a read error. This chain joins TRBV20-1 and TRBJ2-3, with a weak D call TRBD2 (6 bases). The CDR3 sequence is 14 residues long. Germline V gives CDR1 DFQATT, CDR2 SNEGSKA (reference sequence). The CDR3 is CSARRGASTDTQFF. The CDR3 DNA follows: TGCAGTGCTAGGCGCGGGGCTAGCACAGATACGCAGTTTTTT.

DNA of the CDR3: TGCAGTGCGCGAACGAGTCTAGCGGGGGACTCATCCGGGGAGCTGTTTTTT. This translates into CSARTSLAGDSSGELFF. The V gene is TRBV20-1, the J gene TRBJ2-2, with 10 bases lining up with TRBD2. The CDR3 sequence is 17 residues long. Germline V gives CDR1 DFQATT, CDR2 SNEGSKA (reference sequence). Trimming at V came to 6 bases and at J to 6 bases, leaving 16 bases not matched to a gene.

The chain has TRBV11-1 and TRBJ2-5; 10 nucleotides line up with TRBD1. V lost 2 bases to trimming and J lost 4 bases; unmatched junction nucleotides: 7. CDR1 is SGHAT, CDR2 FQDESV, per germline (reference sequence). The CDR3 loop spans 16 amino acids. CDR3 sequence (DNA): TGTGCCAGCAGCTTAAGACAGGGGGCAGGTCGAGAGACCCAGTACTTC. Its translation: CASSLRQGAGRETQYF.

This clonotype was detected ten times or more. The V and J genes are TRBV28 and TRBJ1-3; no reliable D call. The CDR3 is made up of 14 amino acids. Trimming removed 3 bases at V and 2 bases at J, with 8 bases between. In germline, CDR1 is MDHEN, CDR2 SYDVKM. The CDR3 coding sequence is TGTGCCAGCAGTTTTTTGGGGACTGGAAACACCATATATTTT. Its translation: CASSFLGTGNTIYF.

This clonotype appeared a few times. The chain recombines TRBV6-2 or TRBV6-3 with TRBJ2-7; 7 bases agree with TRBD2. This CDR3 has 13 amino acids. V gave up 7 bases and J gave up 3 bases; unmatched junction bases: 6. The germline V gene has CDR1 MNHEY and CDR2 SVGEGT. The CDR3 reads CASIPSGRYEQYF. For the CDR3, the DNA is TGTGCCAGCATCCCTAGCGGTCGCTACGAGCAGTACTTC.

V gene TRBV7-2 combines with J gene TRBJ2-3, with D perhaps matching TRBD2 (6 bases). The CDR3 totals 11 residues. V was trimmed by 3 bases and J by 13 bases, leaving 11 bases between them. Germline CDR1 reads SGHTA; CDR2 reads FQGNSA. The CDR3 loop is CASSFFGRKYF. The CDR3 DNA is TGTGCCAGCAGCTTCTTCGGGAGAAAGTATTTT.